These 23 T cell receptor beta chains came from one sample sequenced in a study of follicular helper T cells after annual influenza vaccination. The time point: 2014-2015 season, pre-vaccination. Libraries were prepared by immunoSEQ multiplex PCR; TCRdb keeps only in-frame clonotypes and omits some of them. The repertoire includes 26,000 or so clones, 80% to 90% of them detected once, and roughly 1.1% sits in the top ten. This specimen was CXCR5+ CD38- circulating T follicular helper cells from blood, taken on the day of influenza vaccination. The sample's subset: circulating Tfh, non-naive CD4+CXCR5+PD-1+ (ICOS+CD38+ or ICOS-CD38-). Every receptor here comes from an adult who received the influenza vaccine.

J is TRBJ2-7 and V is TRBV29-1; tentative D call: TRBD2 (5 bases). CDR1 and CDR2 (germline): SQVTM, ANQGSEA. This CDR3 is 14 amino acids long. V was pared by 4 bases and J by 5 bases, with 18 bases between. CDR3 residues: CSVGKGFGVHEQYF. The CDR3 coding sequence is TGCAGCGTTGGGAAGGGCTTCGGGGTCCACGAGCAGTACTTC.

The chain joins TRBV28 to TRBJ2-3; TRBD1 matches at 9 bases. There are 15 residues in the CDR3. V was clipped by 5 bases and J by 3 bases; unmatched bases: 6. Germline V gene data show CDR1 as MDHEN and CDR2 as SYDVKM. DNA of the CDR3: TGTGCCAGCAGTACACCGGGACAGGGTACAGATACGCAGTATTTT. This encodes CASSTPGQGTDTQYF.

This chain connects TRBV2 to TRBJ1-2; no clear D. The CDR3 loop spans 13 amino acids. V lost 4 bases, J lost 6 bases, and 12 bases lay in between. Germline-derived CDR1 and CDR2 are SNHLY and FYNNEI. In nucleotides, the CDR3 is TGTGCCAGCAGTGTGAAAGGAGTAGATGGCTACACCTTC. Amino acids: CASSVKGVDGYTF.

The chain employs TRBV11-2 and TRBJ2-5, with D possibly matching TRBD1 (6 bases). The germline CDR1 and CDR2 sequences are SGHAT and FQNNGV. The CDR3 has 17 amino acids. Trimming took off 7 bases at V and 4 bases at J, with 25 bases between the two ends. Here the CDR3 DNA reads TGTGCCAGCACCGAATCCGCTTTTCGCTGGGGGCGAGAGACCCAGTACTTC. It is translated as CASTESAFRWGRETQYF.

The chain couples TRBV5-1 to TRBJ1-2, with 9 nucleotides matching TRBD1. The CDR3 is made up of 14 amino acids. Germline V gives CDR1 SGHRS, CDR2 YFSETQ. The junction had 7 bases not matched to a gene; V was cut back by 3 bases and J by 7 bases. In DNA form, the CDR3 reads TGCGCCAGCAGCTGGTCACAGGGGGCGCGTGGCTACACCTTC. It specifies CASSWSQGARGYTF.

In this sample, this clone turned up once. The chain links TRBV19 to TRBJ2-7; TRBD1 matches at 7 bases. Losses at the gene ends were 7 bases for V and 6 bases for J; bases not matched to a gene: 9. Germline values: CDR1 LNHDA, CDR2 SQIVND (reference sequence). The CDR3 is 13 residues long. CDR3 amino acids: CASKDRVRSEQYF. CDR3 DNA sequence: TGTGCCAGTAAAGACAGGGTTCGCTCCGAGCAGTACTTC.

This clone was seen just once. The CDR3: CSVAGGSYEQYF. The CDR3 DNA reads as TGCAGCGTTGCGGGCGGGAGCTACGAGCAGTACTTC. The rearrangement links TRBV29-1 to TRBJ2-7, with TRBD2 matching over 7 bases. The CDR3 consists of 12 residues. V dropped 4 bases and J dropped 3; count of bases not matched to a gene: 3. Germline V gene sequence: CDR1 SQVTM, CDR2 ANQGSEA.

The CDR3 sequence is CASSIRREVYGELFF. CDR3 sequence (DNA): TGTGCCAGTAGTATTCGTCGGGAGGTTTACGGGGAGCTGTTTTTT. The rearrangement links TRBV19 to TRBJ2-2, with 7 bases lining up with TRBD2. Per germline, CDR1 LNHDA and CDR2 SQIVND (reference sequence). V shed 3 bases, J shed 7 bases, and the junction held 8 bases outside the gene matches. The CDR3 has 15 residues.

This chain links TRBV19 with TRBJ2-2; maybe TRBD2 (5 bases). The CDR3 totals 15 residues. The V gene's germline CDR1 is LNHDA and CDR2 SQIVND (reference sequence). Deletions cut 7 bases from V and 5 bases from J, with 17 bases between. CDR3: CASTLVGGITGELFF. Written as DNA, the CDR3 is TGTGCCAGTACCCTCGTCGGAGGTATAACCGGGGAGCTGTTTTTT. Full variable domain (missing parts from reference TRBV19 and TRBJ2-2): DGGITQSPKYLFRKEGQNVTLSCEQNLNHDAMYWYRQDPGQGLRLIYYSQIVNDFQKGDIAEGYSVSREKKESFPLTVTSAQKNPTAFYLCASTLVGGITGELFFGEGSRLTVL.

The chain is built from TRBV5-1 and TRBJ1-4; D is ambiguous. The germline V gene encodes CDR1 SGHRS and CDR2 YFSETQ. CDR3 length: 14 amino acids. V was cut by 4 bases and J by 4 bases, with 11 bases left in between. As DNA, the CDR3 is TGCGCCAGCAGCCTGGACGGGGTTAATGAAAAACTGTTTTTT. Encoded protein: CASSLDGVNEKLFF. Based on the CDR3 plus reference TRBV5-1 and TRBJ1-4, the full variable domain is KAGVTQTPRYLIKTRGQQVTLSCSPISGHRSVSWYQQTPGQGLQFLFEYFSETQRNKGNFPGRFSGRQFSNSRSEMNVSTLELGDSALYLCASSLDGVNEKLFFGSGTQLSVL.

The rearrangement uses TRBV4-1 and TRBJ1-5; 9 bases agree with TRBD1. The CDR3 runs to 15 residues. The V segment lost 2 bases and the J segment 7 bases; nucleotides outside the gene matches: 6. Germline V gene data show CDR1 as MGHRA and CDR2 as YSYEKL. Here the CDR3 DNA reads TGCGCCAGCAGCCAATCGGGACAGGGAGACCAGCCCCAGCATTTT. It encodes CASSQSGQGDQPQHF.

This clone was seen a few times. Relative to the germline gene, one junction end is altered; a read error may explain this. The same CDR3 can be traced to other DNA sequences in this sample. This chain connects TRBV7-9 to TRBJ1-1; 7 bases agree with TRBD1. This CDR3 region has 15 residues. Germline CDR1 is SEHNR and CDR2 is FQNEAQ (reference sequence). CDR3 DNA sequence: TGTGCAAGCAGCCCCGCCGGGACAGTGAACACTGAAGCTTTCTTT. It translates to CASSPAGTVNTEAFF.

This sequence joins TRBV9 and TRBJ1-6; tentative D call: TRBD1 (5 bases). The CDR3 sequence is 16 residues long. Trimming stripped 4 bases from V and 10 bases from J, with 21 bases between. Germline V gene lookup returns CDR1 SGDLS and CDR2 YYNGEE. This chain's CDR3 is CASSPTPWGVGSPLHF. The CDR3 coding sequence is TGTGCCAGCAGCCCGACCCCATGGGGGGTTGGGTCACCCCTCCACTTT.

V gene TRBV5-1 combines with J gene TRBJ1-1, with 7 bases matching TRBD1. The CDR3 loop spans 15 amino acids. Looked up from germline, CDR1 is SGHRS and CDR2 is YFSETQ. V dropped 4 bases and J dropped 1; count of bases not matched to a gene: 7. The chain's CDR3 is CASSPRTGWNTEAFF. In DNA form, the CDR3 reads TGCGCCAGCAGCCCCCGGACAGGATGGAACACTGAAGCTTTCTTT.

The gene calls are TRBV6-5 and TRBJ1-2; 8 nucleotides agree with TRBD1. CDR3 size: 13 residues. Germline V gene sequence: CDR1 MNHEY, CDR2 SVGAGI. The ends lost 6 bases at V and 4 bases at J; junction bases unmatched: 4. DNA for the CDR3: TGTGCCAGCAGGGACAGGGCGCCCTATGGCTACACCTTC. It is translated as CASRDRAPYGYTF.

The chain uses TRBV5-5 and TRBJ1-3; D possibly corresponds to TRBD1 (6 bases). The CDR3 extends over 14 amino acids. Between the trimmed V and J ends, which lost 0 bases and 4 bases, there was a span of 8 bases. Germline CDR1 is SGHKS and CDR2 is YYEKEE (reference sequence). CDR3 sequence: CASSLDRAGNTIYF. The CDR3 region has the DNA TGTGCCAGCAGCTTGGACAGGGCAGGAAACACCATATATTTT.

The chain combines TRBV11-2 with TRBJ1-2, with D perhaps matching TRBD1 (5 bases). Per the germline V gene, CDR1 is SGHAT and CDR2 is FQNNGV. This CDR3 comprises 13 residues. Between the trimmed V and J ends, which lost 0 bases and 4 bases, there was a span of 6 bases. CDR3 in amino acids: CASSLDQGYGYTF. CDR3 DNA: TGTGCCAGCAGCTTAGATCAGGGCTATGGCTACACCTTC.

The rearrangement joins TRBV11-2 to TRBJ1-2; 9 nucleotides align to TRBD1. CDR1 is SGHAT and CDR2 is FQNNGV in the germline V gene. The CDR3 consists of 13 residues. V shed 2 bases, J shed 6 bases, and the junction held 1 base outside the gene matches. The chain's CDR3 is CASSLRTGDGYTF. CDR3 DNA sequence: TGTGCCAGCAGCTTAAGGACAGGGGATGGCTACACCTTC.

The chain links TRBV9 to TRBJ1-3, with 9 bases identical to TRBD1. The V and J ends lost 3 bases and 4 bases, in that order; junction bases with no gene match: 17. CDR1 SGDLS and CDR2 YYNGEE come from the germline V gene. The CDR3 is 19 residues long. The CDR3 DNA reads as TGTGCCAGCAGCGGGGAGGGACAGGGACGGCGCATGAGAGGAAACACCATATATTTT. This translates into CASSGEGQGRRMRGNTIYF.

The genes are TRBV6-1 and TRBJ1-5, with a weak D call TRBD1 (6 bases). V shed 6 bases and J shed 7 bases, with 16 bases lying between them. CDR1 is MNHNS and CDR2 is SASEGT in the germline V gene. The length of the CDR3 is 14 residues. The CDR3 reads CASSRNRDRQPQHF. The CDR3 DNA is TGTGCCAGCAGCCGAAACAGGGACCGGCAGCCCCAGCATTTT.

The chain uses TRBV19 and TRBJ2-1, with a possible D match to TRBD1 (6 bases). The CDR3 totals 14 residues. From germline, CDR1 is LNHDA and CDR2 SQIVND (reference sequence). Trimming took off 5 bases at V and 4 bases at J, with 12 bases between the two ends. The CDR3 here is CASSRIQGYNEQFF. The CDR3 DNA reads TGTGCCAGTAGTCGGATACAGGGATACAATGAGCAGTTCTTC.

The chain recombines TRBV9 with TRBJ1-6; a possible D gene is TRBD1 (5 bases). This CDR3 comprises 16 residues. Germline V CDR1 and CDR2: SGDLS, YYNGEE. The V and J ends lost 3 bases and 4 bases respectively, with 14 bases between them. In DNA form, the CDR3 reads TGTGCCAGCAGCGGATCTACAGGCCCTTATAATTCACCCCTCCACTTT. It specifies CASSGSTGPYNSPLHF.

Worth noting for this clone: This sample includes further DNA sequences coding for the same CDR3. V and J are TRBV11-1 and TRBJ2-7, with 11 nucleotides matching TRBD1. Germline CDR1 reads SGHAT; CDR2 reads FQDESV (reference sequence). This CDR3 comprises 14 residues. The trim removed 3 bases at V and 9 bases at J, leaving 7 bases unmatched. This chain's CDR3 is CASSLGRTGGVQYF. CDR3 nucleotides: TGTGCCAGCAGCTTGGGCCGGACAGGGGGCGTGCAGTACTTC.